The source of this TCR beta chain is a study of T cells in Graves' hyperthyroidism and ophthalmopathy. Across the whole study: At the time of initial diagnosis and before any treatment, peripheral blood was collected. Study-level findings and limits: Using 13 V-J features, a model discriminated ophthalmopathy from stable hyperthyroidism. The blood repertoire included most of the expanded thyroid clonotypes above 0.001.

In making diagnoses, clinical symptoms, serum thyroxine and TRAb, thyroid ultrasound and orbital computed tomography were all used. From germline, CDR1 is LNHDA and CDR2 SQIVND (reference sequence). The CDR3 sequence is 14 residues long. J lost 7 bases, V lost 5 bases, and 10 bases had no gene match. Turning to this clonotype: Antigen: not known.

Using RNA transcripts as the source, TCR beta CDR3 regions were amplified. Primed by the HTBI set, a first-round RT-PCR was run on the TCR CDR3. From the multiplex PCR reads, TCRdb called clonotypes with MiXCR, one entry per CDR3 protein. The sample has hundreds of thousands of distinct CDR3 sequences; about 15% are singletons. The sample consisted of blood. V is TRBV19 and J is TRBJ2-7, with 8 bases fitting TRBD2. The clonotype was recovered from a woman under 30 with Graves' hyperthyroidism. In DNA form, the CDR3 reads TGTGCCAGTAGTCCAGGGACTAGTTTGATTGAGCAGTACTTC. Protein: CASSPGTSLIEQYF.